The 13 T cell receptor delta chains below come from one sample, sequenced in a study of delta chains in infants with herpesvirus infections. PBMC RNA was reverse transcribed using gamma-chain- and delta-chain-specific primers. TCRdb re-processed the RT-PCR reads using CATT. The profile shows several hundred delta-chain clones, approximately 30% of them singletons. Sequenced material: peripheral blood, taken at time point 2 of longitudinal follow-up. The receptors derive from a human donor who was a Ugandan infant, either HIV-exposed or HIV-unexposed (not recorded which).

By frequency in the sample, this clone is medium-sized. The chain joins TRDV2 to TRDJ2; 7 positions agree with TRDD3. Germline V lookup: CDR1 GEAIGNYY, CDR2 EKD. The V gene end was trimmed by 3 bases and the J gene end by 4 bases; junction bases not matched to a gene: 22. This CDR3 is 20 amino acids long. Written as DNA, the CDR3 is TGTGCCTGTGACCCCATTGTGGGGGGATCTCTCACGTCAACGACAGCACAACTCTTCTTT. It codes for CACDPIVGGSLTSTTAQLFF.

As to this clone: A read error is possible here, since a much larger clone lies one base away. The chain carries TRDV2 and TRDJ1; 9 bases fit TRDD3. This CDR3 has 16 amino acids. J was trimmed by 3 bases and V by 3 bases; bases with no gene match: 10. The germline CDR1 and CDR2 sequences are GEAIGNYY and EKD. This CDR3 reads CACDARGDTESDKLIF. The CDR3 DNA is TGTGCCTGTGACGCGAGGGGGGATACCGAGTCCGATAAACTCATCTTT.

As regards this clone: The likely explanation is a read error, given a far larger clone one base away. CDR3 amino acids: CARDTIYRSSWDTRQMFF. CDR3 coding DNA: TGTGCCCGTGACACCATATACCGAAGCTCCTGGGACACCCGACAGATGTTTTTC. The V and J genes are TRDV2 and TRDJ3; D is uncertain. Germline CDR1 and CDR2: GEAIGNYY and EKD. The CDR3 loop spans 18 amino acids.

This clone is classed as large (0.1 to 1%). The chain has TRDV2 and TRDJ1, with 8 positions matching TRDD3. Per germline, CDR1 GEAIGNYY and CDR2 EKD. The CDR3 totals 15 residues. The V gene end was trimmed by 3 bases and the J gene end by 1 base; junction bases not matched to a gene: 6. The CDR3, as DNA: TGTGCCTGTGACGTCCTACTGGGGGTCACCGATAAACTCATCTTT. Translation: CACDVLLGVTDKLIF.

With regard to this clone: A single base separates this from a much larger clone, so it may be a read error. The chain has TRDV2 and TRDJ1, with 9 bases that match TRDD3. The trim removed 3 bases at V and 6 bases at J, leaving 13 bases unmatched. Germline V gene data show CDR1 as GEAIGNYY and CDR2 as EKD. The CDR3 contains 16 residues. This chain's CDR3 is CACDVVGDMRVNKLIF. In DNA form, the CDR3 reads TGTGCCTGTGACGTTGTGGGGGATATGCGCGTCAATAAACTCATCTTT.

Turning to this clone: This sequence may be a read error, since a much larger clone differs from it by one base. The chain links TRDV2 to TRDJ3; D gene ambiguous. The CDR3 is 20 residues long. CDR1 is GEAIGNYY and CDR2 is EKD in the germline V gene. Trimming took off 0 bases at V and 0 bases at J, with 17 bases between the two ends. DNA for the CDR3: TGTGCCTGTGACACCGTTCTGGAGGATCATAGCTCCTGGGACACCCGACAGATGTTTTTC. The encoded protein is CACDTVLEDHSSWDTRQMFF.

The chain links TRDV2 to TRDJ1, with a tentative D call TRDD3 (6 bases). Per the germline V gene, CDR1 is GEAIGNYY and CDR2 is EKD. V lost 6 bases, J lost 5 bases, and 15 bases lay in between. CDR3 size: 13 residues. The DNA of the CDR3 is TGTGCCTGTCAGGGGATGGGGTCTGATAAACTCATCTTT. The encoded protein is CACQGMGSDKLIF.

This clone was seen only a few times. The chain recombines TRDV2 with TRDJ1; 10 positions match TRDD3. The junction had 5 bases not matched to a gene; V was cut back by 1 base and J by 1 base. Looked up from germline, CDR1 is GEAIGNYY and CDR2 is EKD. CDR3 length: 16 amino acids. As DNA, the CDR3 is TGTGCCTGTGACACTCTGGGGGATAATGGCACCGATAAACTCATCTTT. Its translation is CACDTLGDNGTDKLIF.

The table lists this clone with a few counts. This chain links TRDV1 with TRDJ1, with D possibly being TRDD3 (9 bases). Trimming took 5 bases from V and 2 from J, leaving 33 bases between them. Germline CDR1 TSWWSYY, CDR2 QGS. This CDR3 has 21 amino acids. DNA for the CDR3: TGTGCTCTTGGGAACAGTCTTCCTACCGTACTGGGGGACCAAGGAACCGATAAACTCATCTTT. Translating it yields CALGNSLPTVLGDQGTDKLIF.

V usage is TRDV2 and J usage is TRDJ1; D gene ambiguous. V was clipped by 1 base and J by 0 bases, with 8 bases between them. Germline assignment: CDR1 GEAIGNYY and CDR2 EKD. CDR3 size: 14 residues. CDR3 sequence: CACDTVEYTDKLIF. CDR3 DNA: TGTGCCTGTGACACTGTGGAGTACACCGATAAACTCATCTTT.

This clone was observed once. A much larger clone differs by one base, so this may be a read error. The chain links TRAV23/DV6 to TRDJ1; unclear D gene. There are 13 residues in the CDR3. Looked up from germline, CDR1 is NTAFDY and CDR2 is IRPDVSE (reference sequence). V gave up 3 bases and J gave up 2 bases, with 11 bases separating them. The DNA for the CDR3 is TGTGCAGCAAACATTCCGTGGACCGATAAACTCATCTTT. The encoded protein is CAANIPWTDKLIF. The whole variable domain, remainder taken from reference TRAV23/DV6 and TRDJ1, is QQQVKQSPQSLIVQKGGISIINCAYENTAFDYFPWYQQFPGKGPALLIAIRPDVSEKKEGRFTISFNKSAKQFSLHIMDSQPGDSATYFCAANIPWTDKLIFGKGTRVTVEP.

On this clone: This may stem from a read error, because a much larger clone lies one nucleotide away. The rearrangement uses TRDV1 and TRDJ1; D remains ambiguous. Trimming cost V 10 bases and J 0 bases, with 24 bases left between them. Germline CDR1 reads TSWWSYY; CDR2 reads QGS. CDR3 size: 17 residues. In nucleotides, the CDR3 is TGTGCTCCTCGGGACGGTTGTATTGGGCCATACACCGATAAACTCATCTTT. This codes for CAPRDGCIGPYTDKLIF.

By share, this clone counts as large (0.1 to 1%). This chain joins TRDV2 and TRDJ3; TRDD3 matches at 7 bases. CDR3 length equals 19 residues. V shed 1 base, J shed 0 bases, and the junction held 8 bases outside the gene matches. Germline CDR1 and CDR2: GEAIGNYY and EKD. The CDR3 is CACDTGDSQSSWDTRQMFF. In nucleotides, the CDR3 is TGTGCCTGTGACACGGGGGATTCGCAAAGCTCCTGGGACACCCGACAGATGTTTTTC.